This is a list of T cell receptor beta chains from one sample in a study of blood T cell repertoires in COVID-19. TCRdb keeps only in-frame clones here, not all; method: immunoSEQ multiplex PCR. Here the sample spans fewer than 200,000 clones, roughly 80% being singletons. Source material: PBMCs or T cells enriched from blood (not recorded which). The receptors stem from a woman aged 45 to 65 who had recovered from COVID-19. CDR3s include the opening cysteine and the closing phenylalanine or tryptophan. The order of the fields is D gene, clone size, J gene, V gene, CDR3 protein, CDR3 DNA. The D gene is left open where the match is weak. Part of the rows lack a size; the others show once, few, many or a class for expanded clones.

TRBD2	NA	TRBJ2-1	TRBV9	CASSGPSGRVDEQFF	TGTGCCAGCAGCGGTCCTAGCGGGAGGGTGGATGAGCAGTTCTTC
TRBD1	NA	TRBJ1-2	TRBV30	CAWIRQGTNYGYTF	TGTGCCTGGATCCGACAGGGGACCAACTATGGCTACACCTTC
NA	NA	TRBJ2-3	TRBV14	CASSQVLGSQYF	TGTGCCAGCAGCCAAGTTTTGGGCTCCCAGTATTTT
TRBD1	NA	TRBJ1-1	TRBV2	CASSAGGTEAFF	TGTGCCAGCAGCGCAGGGGGCACTGAAGCTTTCTTT
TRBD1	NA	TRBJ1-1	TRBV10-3	CAISPGTAMNTEAFF	TGTGCCATCAGTCCGGGGACAGCCATGAACACTGAAGCTTTCTTT
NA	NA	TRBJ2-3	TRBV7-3	CASSSPPSYTQYF	TGTGCCAGCAGCTCCCCCCCCTCTTATACGCAGTATTTT
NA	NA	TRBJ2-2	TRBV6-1	CASSEQAPGELFF	TGTGCCAGCAGTGAACAGGCTCCCGGGGAGCTGTTTTTT
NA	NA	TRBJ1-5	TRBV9	CASSVAGSMNQPQHF	TGTGCCAGCAGCGTAGCAGGGTCAATGAATCAGCCCCAGCATTTT
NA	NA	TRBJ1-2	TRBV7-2	CASTQGSQGPNYGYTF	TGTGCCAGCACCCAGGGGTCCCAGGGCCCCAACTATGGCTACACCTTC
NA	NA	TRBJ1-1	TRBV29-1	CSTFHSGGATEAFF	TGCAGCACCTTTCATTCAGGTGGGGCCACTGAAGCTTTCTTT
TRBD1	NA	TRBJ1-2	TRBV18	CASSPQGGTGDGDGYTF	TGTGCCAGCTCACCACAGGGCGGGACAGGGGATGGAGATGGCTACACCTTC
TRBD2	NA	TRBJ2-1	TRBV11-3	CASSQTPSGGAFEQFF	TGTGCCAGCAGCCAAACCCCTAGCGGGGGGGCCTTTGAGCAGTTCTTC
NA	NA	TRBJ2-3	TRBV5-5	CASRTTGITDTQYF	TGTGCCAGCAGGACGACAGGTATCACAGATACGCAGTATTTT
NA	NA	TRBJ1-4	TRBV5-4	CASSLGGRANEKLFF	TGTGCCAGCAGCTTGGGAGGGCGGGCTAATGAAAAACTGTTTTTT
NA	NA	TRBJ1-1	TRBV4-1	CASSLAGYTEAFF	TGCGCCAGCAGCCTGGCAGGGTACACTGAAGCTTTCTTT
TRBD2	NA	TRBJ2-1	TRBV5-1	CASRPTSGRLVRNEQFF	TGCGCCAGCAGACCGACTAGCGGGAGGCTGGTACGCAATGAGCAGTTCTTC
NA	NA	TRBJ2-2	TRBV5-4	CASSLSGELFF	TGTGCCAGCAGCCTTTCCGGGGAGCTGTTTTTT
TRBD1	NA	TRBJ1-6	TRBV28	CASSRTGGGSPLHF	TGTGCCAGCAGCCGGACAGGAGGGGGTTCACCCCTCCACTTT
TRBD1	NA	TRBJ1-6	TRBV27	CASSNTGTGGTALHF	TGTGCCAGCAGCAACACCGGGACAGGGGGCACGGCCCTCCACTTT
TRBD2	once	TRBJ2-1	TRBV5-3	CARSQGLAGGIPYNEQFF	TGTGCCAGAAGCCAGGGACTAGCGGGAGGGATTCCTTACAATGAGCAGTTCTTC
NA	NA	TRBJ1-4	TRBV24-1	CATSDFSGKLFF	TGTGCCACCAGTGATTTCTCGGGGAAACTGTTTTTT
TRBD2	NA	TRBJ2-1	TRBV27	CASSFRTRNEQFF	TGTGCCAGCAGTTTTCGGACTAGAAATGAGCAGTTCTTC
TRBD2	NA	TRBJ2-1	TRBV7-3	CASSGGFNEQFF	TGTGCCTCCTCGGGGGGTTTCAATGAGCAGTTCTTC
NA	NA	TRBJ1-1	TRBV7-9	CASREGAPSEAFF	TGTGCCAGCAGGGAAGGGGCGCCGTCTGAAGCTTTCTTT
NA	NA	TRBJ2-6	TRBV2	CASTRGTGANVLTF	TGTGCCAGCACCCGGGGTACTGGGGCCAACGTCCTGACTTTC
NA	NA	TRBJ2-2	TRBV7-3	CASSRNSGSGELFF	TGTGCCAGCTCCCGCAATTCGGGGTCCGGGGAGCTGTTTTTT
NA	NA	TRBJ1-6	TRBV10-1	CASSGIKEGPLHF	TGCGCCAGCAGTGGAATTAAGGAGGGACCCCTCCACTTT
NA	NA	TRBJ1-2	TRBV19	CASSIEAGVYGYTF	TGTGCCAGTAGTATAGAGGCGGGCGTCTATGGCTACACCTTC
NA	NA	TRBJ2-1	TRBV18	CASSPPIGGSYNEQFF	TGTGCCAGCTCACCACCTATCGGGGGCTCCTACAATGAGCAGTTCTTC
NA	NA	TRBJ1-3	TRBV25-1	CASKPSDGGANTIYF	TGTGCCAGCAAACCCTCTGACGGCGGGGCAAACACCATATATTTT
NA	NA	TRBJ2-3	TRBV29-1	CSLLLSTDTQYF	TGCAGCCTCCTACTTAGCACAGATACGCAGTATTTT
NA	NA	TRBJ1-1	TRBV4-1	CASSQVQATEAFF	TGCGCCAGCAGCCAGGTCCAGGCGACTGAAGCTTTCTTT
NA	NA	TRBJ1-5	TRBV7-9	CASSLPGVRKPQHF	TGTGCCAGCAGCTTACCAGGGGTGAGGAAGCCCCAGCATTTT
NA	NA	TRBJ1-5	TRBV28	CASTLGTIGNQPQHF	TGTGCCAGCACCCTCGGGACAATAGGGAATCAGCCCCAGCATTTT
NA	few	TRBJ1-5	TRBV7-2	CASSPDGGGPQHF	TGTGCCAGCAGCCCAGATGGGGGGGGGCCCCAGCATTTT
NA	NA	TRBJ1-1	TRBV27	CASSPRGGGGRDTEAFF	TGTGCCAGCAGTCCCAGAGGAGGGGGGGGGCGGGACACTGAAGCTTTCTTT
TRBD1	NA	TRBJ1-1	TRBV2	CASTTQGAENTEAFF	TGTGCCAGCACCACCCAGGGGGCAGAGAACACTGAAGCTTTCTTT
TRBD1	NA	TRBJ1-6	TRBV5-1	CASSPDRENSPLHF	TGCGCCAGCAGCCCGGACAGGGAGAATTCACCCCTCCACTTT
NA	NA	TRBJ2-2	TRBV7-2	CASTVGSGANTGELFF	TGTGCCAGCACCGTCGGCTCCGGGGCGAACACCGGGGAGCTGTTTTTT